The source of this T cell receptor (beta chain) is a study of T cells after yellow fever vaccination. Study at large: Fractions of limited cellularity were prepared by means of SMART-Seq v4 Ultra Low Input. Whole-study findings and limits: Subsequent to the booster, the majority of primary-vaccination clones reappeared (around 96% CD4, around 85% CD8). Of the clonotypes, a small share occurred in both CD4 and CD8 compartments.

V was shortened by 2 bases and J by 5 bases, with 16 bases between the two germline ends. CDR3 length equals 16 residues. This clonotype was recorded many times. No antigen is known for it. 5'RACE template switching added a universal primer site and UMIs to TCR cDNA. Via MiXCR, TCRdb re-called the 5' RACE reads, giving one row per CDR3 protein. The data show 200,000 to 250,000 distinct CDR3 sequences, 3.2% seen once. The sample in question was CD4+ T cells sorted from PBMCs, obtained 10 days after the yellow fever booster vaccination. This receptor was obtained from a man between 18 and 35 years old who received the YFV17D yellow fever vaccine. This chain joins TRBV12-3 or TRBV12-4 and TRBJ1-5; tentatively, D is TRBD1 (5 bases). The CDR3 loop is CASSLYTGRQDQPQHF. CDR3 bases: TGTGCCAGCAGTTTATACACGGGGCGCCAGGATCAGCCCCAGCATTTT.